The text below deals with one TCR beta chain. The source of the sample is a study of control samples from healthy donors and cancer patients. Some clones are missing from TCRdb's copy, which holds only in-frame ones; the method was immunoSEQ multiplex PCR. The sample has 95,000 to 150,000 clones, about 87% seen once. J lost 6 bases, V lost 3 bases, and 6 bases had no gene match. Germline values: CDR1 KGHDR, CDR2 SFDVKD. The CDR3 extends over 15 amino acids. The sample comprised blood. This sequence joins TRBV24-1 and TRBJ2-3, with 9 bases fitting TRBD1. The clonotype originates from a man aged 30 to 39 in good health. This CDR3 is CATSDRGTGRDTQYF. For the CDR3, the DNA is TGTGCCACCAGTGATCGAGGGACAGGGCGTGATACGCAGTATTTT.